This record concerns one T cell receptor beta chain sequence. The data stem from a study of shared clonotypes between healthy human individuals. V was cut by 3 bases and J by 1 base, with 9 bases left in between. This CDR3 is 15 amino acids long. Germline values: CDR1 SEHNR, CDR2 FQNEAQ (reference sequence). The data were produced by immunoSEQ multiplex PCR, yet TCRdb's version contains in-frame clones alone and is incomplete. The table includes about half a million clones, 79% detected once. This TCR derives from a woman in her thirties or forties in good health. Some clones in this sample may be carry-over from other donors' samples. The sample comprised PBMCs. V usage is TRBV7-9 and J usage is TRBJ2-2; D not certain. CDR3 sequence (DNA): TGTGCCAGCAGCTTCAGGCAGGTGAACACCGGGGAGCTGTTTTTT. Translated, it gives CASSFRQVNTGELFF.